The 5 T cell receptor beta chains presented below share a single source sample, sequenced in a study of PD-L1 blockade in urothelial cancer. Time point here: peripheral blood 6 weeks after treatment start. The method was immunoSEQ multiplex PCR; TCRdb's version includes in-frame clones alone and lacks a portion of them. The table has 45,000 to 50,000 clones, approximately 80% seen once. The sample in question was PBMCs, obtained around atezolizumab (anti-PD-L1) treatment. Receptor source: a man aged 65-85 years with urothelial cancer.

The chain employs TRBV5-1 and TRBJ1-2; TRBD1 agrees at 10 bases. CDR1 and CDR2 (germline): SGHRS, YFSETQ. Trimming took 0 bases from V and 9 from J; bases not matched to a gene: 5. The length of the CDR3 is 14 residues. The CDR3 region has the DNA TGCGCCAGCAGCTTGGGGACAGGGGGAAGGAGCTACACCTTC. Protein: CASSLGTGGRSYTF.

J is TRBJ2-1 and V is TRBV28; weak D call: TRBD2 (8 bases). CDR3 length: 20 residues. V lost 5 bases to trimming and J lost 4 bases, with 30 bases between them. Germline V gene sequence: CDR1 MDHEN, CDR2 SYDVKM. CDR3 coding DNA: TGTGCCAGCAGTCCAAACAATCGTTACAGGGGACTAGGACCGTACAATGAGCAGTTCTTC. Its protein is CASSPNNRYRGLGPYNEQFF.

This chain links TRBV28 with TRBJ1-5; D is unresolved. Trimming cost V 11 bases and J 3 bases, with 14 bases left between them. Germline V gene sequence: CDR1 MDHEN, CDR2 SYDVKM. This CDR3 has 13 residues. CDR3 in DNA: TGTGCCGGAGGAACAGACCTCAATCAGCCCCAGCATTTT. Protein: CAGGTDLNQPQHF. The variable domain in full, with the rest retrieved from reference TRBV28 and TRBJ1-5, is DVKVTQSSRYLVKRTGEKVFLECVQDMDHENMFWYRQDPGLGLRLIYFSYDVKMKEKGDIPEGYSVSREKKERFSLILESASTNQTSMYLCAGGTDLNQPQHFGDGTRLSIL.

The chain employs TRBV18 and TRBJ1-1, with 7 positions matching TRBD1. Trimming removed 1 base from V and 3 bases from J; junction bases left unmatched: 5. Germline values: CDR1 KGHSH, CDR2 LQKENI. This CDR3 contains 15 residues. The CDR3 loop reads CASSPLFDRDTEAFF. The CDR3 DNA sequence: TGTGCCAGCTCACCACTCTTTGACAGGGACACTGAAGCTTTCTTT.

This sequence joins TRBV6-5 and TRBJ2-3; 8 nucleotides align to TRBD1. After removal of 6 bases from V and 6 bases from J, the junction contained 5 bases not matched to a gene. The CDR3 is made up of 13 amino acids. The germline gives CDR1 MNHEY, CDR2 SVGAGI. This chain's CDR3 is CASSRYRGDTQYF. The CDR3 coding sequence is TGTGCCAGCAGCCGTTACAGGGGGGATACGCAGTATTTT.